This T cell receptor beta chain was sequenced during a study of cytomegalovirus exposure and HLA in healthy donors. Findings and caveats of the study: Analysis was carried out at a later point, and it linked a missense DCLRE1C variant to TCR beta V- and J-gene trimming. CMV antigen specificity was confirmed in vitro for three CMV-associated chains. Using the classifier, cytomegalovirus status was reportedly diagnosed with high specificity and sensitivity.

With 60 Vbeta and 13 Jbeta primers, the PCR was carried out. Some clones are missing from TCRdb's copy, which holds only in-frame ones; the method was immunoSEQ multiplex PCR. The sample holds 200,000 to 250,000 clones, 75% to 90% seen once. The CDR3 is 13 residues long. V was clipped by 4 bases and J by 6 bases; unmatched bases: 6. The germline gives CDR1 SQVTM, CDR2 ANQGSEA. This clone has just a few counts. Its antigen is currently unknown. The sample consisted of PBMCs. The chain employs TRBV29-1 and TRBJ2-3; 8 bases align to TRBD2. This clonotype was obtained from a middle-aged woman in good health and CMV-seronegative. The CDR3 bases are TGCAGCGTTGCGGGACTAGGGACGGATACGCAGTATTTT. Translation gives CSVAGLGTDTQYF.